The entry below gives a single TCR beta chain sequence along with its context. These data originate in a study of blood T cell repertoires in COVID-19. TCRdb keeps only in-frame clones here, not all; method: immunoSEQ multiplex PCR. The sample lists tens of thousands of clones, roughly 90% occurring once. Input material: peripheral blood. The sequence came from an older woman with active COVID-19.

The CDR3 loop reads CASSSLGGQGGIYGYTF. As DNA, the CDR3 is TGTGCCAGCAGCTCATTAGGGGGACAGGGTGGGATCTATGGCTACACCTTC. The chain has TRBV11-2 and TRBJ1-2; 9 nucleotides agree with TRBD1. CDR1 and CDR2 from the germline V gene are SGHAT and FQNNGV. This CDR3 has 17 amino acids. After removal of 4 bases from V and 4 bases from J, the junction contained 13 bases not matched to a gene.